This T cell receptor beta chain was recorded in a study of cytomegalovirus exposure and HLA in healthy donors. This clone has only a few counts. V lost 5 bases to trimming and J lost 8 bases; unmatched junction nucleotides: 11. CDR1 MDHEN and CDR2 SYDVKM come from the germline V gene. This CDR3 contains 16 residues. 60 Vbeta and 13 Jbeta primers were used in PCR. Only in-frame clones appear in the TCRdb table, and some are missing; sequencing was by immunoSEQ multiplex PCR. The sample consists of about 94,000 clones, 70% to 80% of them appearing once. This chain uses TRBV28 with TRBJ1-4; 10 bases agree with TRBD1. The sequence came from a man between 25 and 39 years old in good health and CMV-seropositive. Sequencing was carried out using PBMCs. CDR3 DNA sequence: TGTGCCAGCAGTCCTACTGGGACAGGGGATCAGGAAAAACTGTTTTTT. Translated: CASSPTGTGDQEKLFF.